The rows below give T cell receptor beta chains drawn from one sample of a study of identical twins. In TCRdb, the 5' RACE reads were re-called with MiXCR into one record per CDR3 protein. The sample consists of some 97,000 distinct CDR3 sequences, 5.9% of them appearing once. The sample comprised memory T cells sorted from blood. The receptors stem from a woman aged 45-65 years in good health. CDR3s include the opening cysteine and the closing phenylalanine or tryptophan. Fields, in order: D gene, J gene, clone size, V gene, CDR3 DNA, CDR3 protein. D genes are given only for firm matches. Clone size is shown for a subset of rows, as once, few, many or a class of expanded clone.

D gene: .
J gene: TRBJ1-1
clone size: many
V gene: TRBV11-2
CDR3 DNA: TGTGCCAGCAGCTTAGCGGCCACTGAAGCTTTCTTT
CDR3 protein: CASSLAATEAFF

D gene: .
J gene: TRBJ2-1
clone size: many
V gene: TRBV24-1
CDR3 DNA: TGTGCCACCTCTCGGACTACCGAAAATGAGCAGTTCTTC
CDR3 protein: CATSRTTENEQFF

D gene: TRBD2
J gene: TRBJ2-1
clone size: many
V gene: TRBV12-3/TRBV12-4
CDR3 DNA: TGTGCCAGCAGCCCAGGACTAGCGGGAGTTGAGCAGTTCTTC
CDR3 protein: CASSPGLAGVEQFF

D gene: .
J gene: TRBJ1-1
clone size: many
V gene: TRBV19
CDR3 DNA: TGTGCCAGTATTGAGAATTATTACACTGAAGCTTTCTTT
CDR3 protein: CASIENYYTEAFF

D gene: TRBD1
J gene: TRBJ1-2
clone size: many
V gene: TRBV5-1
CDR3 DNA: TGCGCCAGCAGCGTTGGGACAGGCTATGGCTACACCTTC
CDR3 protein: CASSVGTGYGYTF

D gene: TRBD1
J gene: TRBJ1-1
clone size: many
V gene: TRBV20-1
CDR3 DNA: TGCAGTGCTAAGGGACAGGGGGTGGCAGAAGCTTTCTTT
CDR3 protein: CSAKGQGVAEAFF

D gene: TRBD1
J gene: TRBJ1-2
clone size: many
V gene: TRBV6-2/TRBV6-3
CDR3 DNA: TGTGCCAGCATCGATGGACAGGGACGAAATAACTATGGCTACACCTTC
CDR3 protein: CASIDGQGRNNYGYTF

D gene: .
J gene: TRBJ2-1
clone size: many
V gene: TRBV7-8
CDR3 DNA: TGTGCCAGCAGCTTAGTGTTGGGGAGAGGGTACAATGAGCAGTTCTTC
CDR3 protein: CASSLVLGRGYNEQFF

D gene: .
J gene: TRBJ1-1
clone size: .
V gene: TRBV7-2
CDR3 DNA: TGTGCCAGCAGCCATCAGGGGGAAGCTTTCTTT
CDR3 protein: CASSHQGEAFF

D gene: .
J gene: TRBJ2-1
clone size: many
V gene: TRBV5-1
CDR3 DNA: TGCGCCAGCAGATTACAGGGTGAGCAGTTCTTC
CDR3 protein: CASRLQGEQFF

D gene: .
J gene: TRBJ1-4
clone size: many
V gene: TRBV11-2
CDR3 DNA: TGTGCCAGCAGCCAATCGAGGGCCCCGGCGAGGGAAAAACTGTTTTTT
CDR3 protein: CASSQSRAPAREKLFF

D gene: .
J gene: TRBJ2-2
clone size: few
V gene: TRBV24-1
CDR3 DNA: TGTGCCACCGCCAGAACCGGGGAGCTGTTTTTT
CDR3 protein: CATARTGELFF

D gene: .
J gene: TRBJ2-3
clone size: many
V gene: TRBV29-1
CDR3 DNA: TGCAGCGTTGAAATCGGGACCACAGATACGCAGTATTTT
CDR3 protein: CSVEIGTTDTQYF

D gene: TRBD2
J gene: TRBJ2-5
clone size: .
V gene: TRBV2
CDR3 DNA: TGTGCCAGCAGTGAGACCCCTACACTAGCGGGAGAGGAGACCCAGTACTTC
CDR3 protein: CASSETPTLAGEETQYF

D gene: TRBD2
J gene: TRBJ2-1
clone size: many
V gene: TRBV7-8
CDR3 DNA: TGTGCCAGCAGCTCTCGAACGGGACTAGCGGGAGAGGGTGAGCAGTTCTTC
CDR3 protein: CASSSRTGLAGEGEQFF

D gene: .
J gene: TRBJ2-3
clone size: many
V gene: TRBV10-3
CDR3 DNA: TGTGCCACCCAGGGAGTTTGGGGCACAGATACGCAGTATTTT
CDR3 protein: CATQGVWGTDTQYF

D gene: TRBD2
J gene: TRBJ2-2
clone size: .
V gene: TRBV3-1
CDR3 DNA: TGTGCCAGCAGCCCTCGGACTAGCGGGGTCACCGGGGAGCTGTTTTTT
CDR3 protein: CASSPRTSGVTGELFF

D gene: .
J gene: TRBJ1-3
clone size: .
V gene: TRBV6-5
CDR3 DNA: TGTGCCAGCAGTTCCGAATCTGGAAACACCATATATTTT
CDR3 protein: CASSSESGNTIYF

D gene: .
J gene: TRBJ2-2
clone size: few
V gene: TRBV7-9
CDR3 DNA: TGTGCCAGCACCCCAAGCGCCATCGGGGAGCTGTTTTTT
CDR3 protein: CASTPSAIGELFF

D gene: .
J gene: TRBJ1-2
clone size: many
V gene: TRBV7-9
CDR3 DNA: TGTGCCAGCAGCTTAGCGGAGACAAACTATGGCTACACCTTC
CDR3 protein: CASSLAETNYGYTF

D gene: TRBD1
J gene: TRBJ2-1
clone size: many
V gene: TRBV28
CDR3 DNA: TGTGCCAGCAGTTTATCGGGACAGGCATATGAGCAGTTCTTC
CDR3 protein: CASSLSGQAYEQFF

D gene: TRBD2
J gene: TRBJ2-2
clone size: many
V gene: TRBV3-1
CDR3 DNA: TGTGCCAGCAGCCACCTGGGTAGCGGGAGTACCGGGGAGCTGTTTTTT
CDR3 protein: CASSHLGSGSTGELFF

D gene: TRBD2
J gene: TRBJ2-1
clone size: many
V gene: TRBV11-2
CDR3 DNA: TGTGCCAGCAGCTTAGCTAGCGGGAGTACAGATGAGCAGTTCTTC
CDR3 protein: CASSLASGSTDEQFF

D gene: .
J gene: TRBJ2-3
clone size: many
V gene: TRBV4-1
CDR3 DNA: TGCGCCAGCAGCGAGGGACCGACCACAGATACGCAGTATTTT
CDR3 protein: CASSEGPTTDTQYF

D gene: .
J gene: TRBJ2-2
clone size: few
V gene: TRBV2
CDR3 DNA: TGTGCCAGCAGGGGGGCAACGAACACCGGGGAGCTGTTTTTT
CDR3 protein: CASRGATNTGELFF

D gene: .
J gene: TRBJ1-1
clone size: few
V gene: TRBV19
CDR3 DNA: TGTGCCAGTAGTCAGAGGGCCACTGAAGCTTTCTTT
CDR3 protein: CASSQRATEAFF

D gene: .
J gene: TRBJ1-3
clone size: few
V gene: TRBV20-1
CDR3 DNA: TGCAGTGCTAGACCCCGGAGGGGCTCTGGAAACACCATATATTTT
CDR3 protein: CSARPRRGSGNTIYF

D gene: TRBD1
J gene: TRBJ1-2
clone size: few
V gene: TRBV6-5
CDR3 DNA: TGTGCCAGCAGCACCCGGACAGGGGGACACTATGGCTACACCTTC
CDR3 protein: CASSTRTGGHYGYTF

D gene: TRBD1
J gene: TRBJ2-1
clone size: .
V gene: TRBV19
CDR3 DNA: TGTGCCAGTAGTAGGGACAGTGGGGCTGCCTACAATGAGCAGTTCTTC
CDR3 protein: CASSRDSGAAYNEQFF